The next 25 T cell receptor beta chains were all read from a single sample in a study of beta chain features in type 1 diabetes. As every portion of the isolated RNA was reverse transcribed, the sequencing read expressed TCRB transcripts. Clones were sequenced by immunoSEQ multiplex PCR, and TCRdb holds only the in-frame ones, with some missing. This table holds under 350,000 clones, around 7.8% found once. Material: central memory CD4+ T cells from blood. Receptors were obtained from a woman under 30 in good health.

This clone appeared a few times. A read error is the likely source, as a far larger clone sits one nucleotide away. Additional DNA sequences in this sample encode the identical CDR3. The chain couples TRBV6-5 to TRBJ2-7, with TRBD1 identical over 9 bases. Looked up from germline, CDR1 is MNHEY and CDR2 is SVGAGI. The CDR3 length is 13 residues. The CDR3, as DNA: TGCGCCAGCAGACTACAGGGGGCGAGCGAGCAGTACTTC. It yields the protein CASRLQGASEQYF.

This clone appeared a few times. The chain couples TRBV18 to TRBJ2-6; no definite D call. CDR1 KGHSH and CDR2 LQKENI come from the germline V gene. CDR3 length equals 16 residues. V was cut by 3 bases and J by 0 bases, with 9 bases left in between. CDR3 DNA: TGTGCCAGCTCACCTCAAGGCAGCTCTGGGGCCAACGTCCTGACTTTC. It codes for CASSPQGSSGANVLTF.

This clone has a handful of counts. J is TRBJ2-5 and V is TRBV20-1, with D unclear. Germline lookup yields CDR1 DFQATT and CDR2 SNEGSKA (reference sequence). The V and J ends lost 5 bases and 4 bases respectively, with 8 bases between them. The CDR3 contains 11 residues. The CDR3 protein is CSALSGETQYF. The DNA of the CDR3 is TGCAGTGCTTTGTCCGGAGAGACCCAGTACTTC.

The chain couples TRBV9 to TRBJ2-5, with 12 positions matching TRBD2. This CDR3 is built from 16 residues. Germline CDR1 is SGDLS and CDR2 is YYNGEE. With V trimmed by 0 bases and J by 2 bases, 2 bases remained unmatched. For the CDR3, the DNA is TGTGCCAGCAGCGTAGCTAGCGGGGGGGGTCAAGAGACCCAGTACTTC. This sequence encodes CASSVASGGGQETQYF. The full variable domain, with the rest looked up from reference TRBV9 and TRBJ2-5, is DSGVTQTPKHLITATGQRVTLRCSPRSGDLSVYWYQQSLDQGLQFLIQYYNGEERAKGNILERFSAQQFPDLHSELNLSSLELGDSALYFCASSVASGGGQETQYFGPGTRLLVL.

The sample holds a few counts of this clone. The V and J genes are TRBV7-9 and TRBJ2-1; D is undetermined. This CDR3 is 13 amino acids long. The V gene's germline CDR1 is SEHNR and CDR2 FQNEAQ (reference sequence). The germline V and J ends were trimmed by 3 bases and 5 bases, with 8 bases remaining between them. The CDR3 DNA sequence: TGTGCCAGCAGCTTCGAGCCTCACAATGAGCAGTTCTTC. Protein: CASSFEPHNEQFF.

This clone was picked up a small number of times. V gene TRBV5-4 combines with J gene TRBJ1-1, with D tentatively TRBD1 (5 bases). The CDR3 totals 15 residues. Germline V CDR1 and CDR2: SGHNT, YYREEE (reference sequence). The germline V and J ends were trimmed by 4 bases and 5 bases, with 18 bases remaining between them. The CDR3 DNA sequence: TGTGCCAGCAGCCAAGACTGGGGGTCTCGGACTGAAGCTTTCTTT. Amino acids: CASSQDWGSRTEAFF.

The chain joins TRBV5-1 to TRBJ2-5; a possible D gene is TRBD2 (6 bases). V lost 5 bases, J lost 2 bases, and 13 bases lay in between. CDR3 length: 14 amino acids. Germline V gives CDR1 SGHRS, CDR2 YFSETQ. The CDR3 here is CASRLGLGQETQYF. The CDR3 DNA reads as TGCGCCAGCAGACTGGGACTTGGACAAGAGACCCAGTACTTC.

With regard to this clone: The same CDR3 arises from other DNA sequences in this sample as well. The chain uses TRBV7-2 and TRBJ1-6; D perhaps matches TRBD1 (5 bases). The CDR3 totals 12 residues. The V end lost 7 bases, the J end lost 7 bases, and 8 bases lay between the germline ends. Germline V lookup: CDR1 SGHTA, CDR2 FQGNSA. The CDR3 sequence: CASTRGNSPLHF. As DNA, the CDR3 is TGTGCCAGCACCCGGGGGAATTCACCCCTCCACTTT.

This rearrangement joins TRBV27 to TRBJ2-3, with 13 bases that match TRBD2. V lost 5 bases, J lost 14 bases, and 16 bases stayed unmatched. In germline, CDR1 is MNHEY, CDR2 SMNVEV (reference sequence). This CDR3 is 16 amino acids long. In nucleotides, the CDR3 is TGTGCCAGCAGTCCTCGTAGAGGACTAGCGGGAGTTTTCGGGTATTTT. Translating gives CASSPRRGLAGVFGYF.

This clone has more than one count but fewer than ten. The chain couples TRBV10-3 to TRBJ2-2; D might be TRBD2 (5 bases). The CDR3 length is 14 residues. The V end was cut by 6 bases, the J end by 1 base, with 9 bases between. In germline, CDR1 is ENHRY, CDR2 SYGVKD. The CDR3 nucleotides read TGTGCCATCAGACCCCGGGAGAACACCGGGGAGCTGTTTTTT. The encoded protein is CAIRPRENTGELFF.

The CDR3 sequence: CASSHSPGLKTPGANVLTF. CDR3 DNA sequence: TGTGCCAGCAGTCACTCCCCGGGACTGAAGACTCCTGGGGCCAACGTCCTGACTTTC. This chain connects TRBV27 to TRBJ2-6; D may be TRBD2 (6 bases). Germline lookup yields CDR1 MNHEY and CDR2 SMNVEV (reference sequence). The CDR3 is 19 residues long. V lost 5 bases, J lost 2 bases, and 22 bases lay in between.

In this sample, this clone turned up a few times. The J gene is TRBJ1-5, the V gene TRBV19, with D possibly TRBD1 on 5 matching bases. Trimming removed 9 bases at V and 0 bases at J, with 18 bases between. CDR1 and CDR2 (germline): LNHDA, SQIVND (reference sequence). The CDR3 totals 16 residues. CDR3 coding DNA: TGTGCCAGCCGATGGGGGTCTGGCTATAGCAATCAGCCCCAGCATTTT. Translating it yields CASRWGSGYSNQPQHF.

There are a few counts of this clone. The CDR3 DNA is TGTGCCAGCAGTACAGGGGGCGCTGGGGCCAACGTCCTGACTTTC. Its protein is CASSTGGAGANVLTF. The rearrangement uses TRBV27 and TRBJ2-6; 9 bases map to TRBD1. The V and J ends lost 5 bases and 2 bases, in that order; junction bases with no gene match: 1. Germline-derived CDR1 and CDR2 are MNHEY and SMNVEV (reference sequence). The CDR3 has 15 amino acids.

V is TRBV13 and J is TRBJ2-7; no definite D call. The CDR3 covers 16 residues. CDR1 and CDR2 from the germline V gene are PRHDT and FYEKMQ (reference sequence). Between the trimmed V and J ends, which lost 6 bases and 0 bases, there was a span of 18 bases. CDR3 DNA: TGTGCCAGCAGTTTCGGAGCAAGATCCAGCTCCTACGAGCAGTACTTC. Its protein is CASSFGARSSSYEQYF.

This clone showed up many times. The chain recombines TRBV2 with TRBJ2-3, with D perhaps matching TRBD1 (5 bases). Germline lookup yields CDR1 SNHLY and CDR2 FYNNEI. The ends were cut back, 7 bases at V and 3 bases at J, with 8 bases in the middle. CDR3 length: 12 amino acids. For the CDR3, the DNA is TGTGCCAGCAAACAGGAGACAGATACGCAGTATTTT. It codes for CASKQETDTQYF.

The V gene is TRBV9, the J gene TRBJ2-7; a possible D gene is TRBD2 (5 bases). Germline-derived CDR1 and CDR2 are SGDLS and YYNGEE. The CDR3 runs 14 residues. Trimming removed 0 bases at V and 3 bases at J, with 10 bases between. Here the CDR3 DNA reads TGTGCCAGCAGCGTAGATTTGGGAGACTACGAGCAGTACTTC. This codes for CASSVDLGDYEQYF.

Worth noting for this clone: One base separates it from a far larger clone, so it is likely a read error. The chain's CDR3 is CASSLGTSGVYEQYF. The DNA for the CDR3 is TGTGCCAGCAGCTTAGGGACTAGCGGAGTCTACGAGCAGTACTTC. The V and J genes are TRBV7-8 and TRBJ2-7; 10 bases match TRBD2. Germline V lookup: CDR1 SGHVS, CDR2 FQNEAQ. The V gene end was trimmed by 1 base and the J gene end by 3 bases; junction bases not matched to a gene: 3. This CDR3 contains 15 residues. Full variable domain (rest looked up from reference TRBV7-8 and TRBJ2-7): GAGVSQSPRYKVAKRGQDVALRCDPISGHVSLFWYQQALGQGPEFLTYFQNEAQLDKSGLPSDRFFAERPEGSVSTLKIQRTQQEDSAVYLCASSLGTSGVYEQYFGPGTRLTVT.

Regarding this clone: A much larger clone is a single base away; this may be a read error. The chain employs TRBV5-6 and TRBJ1-1; D perhaps matches TRBD1 (5 bases). Germline lookup yields CDR1 SGHDT and CDR2 YYEEEE. The CDR3 contains 15 residues. The V end was cut by 4 bases, the J end by 1 base, with 14 bases between. The DNA of the CDR3 is TGTGCCAGCAGCGATTCAGGGTGGGGGAACACTGAAGCTTTCTTT. Amino acid sequence: CASSDSGWGNTEAFF.

In this sample, this clone turned up many times. The CDR3 reads CASSQGIGGNTEAFF. CDR3 coding DNA: TGTGCCAGCAGCCAAGGGATAGGGGGAAACACTGAAGCTTTCTTT. V gene TRBV14 combines with J gene TRBJ1-1; a weak D match, TRBD1 (6 bases). V was shortened by 1 base and J by 2 bases, with 11 bases between the two germline ends. Germline V CDR1 and CDR2: SGHDN, FVKESK. This CDR3 has 15 residues.

This clone was found a few times. The V gene is TRBV19, the J gene TRBJ1-2; tentatively, D is TRBD1 (6 bases). The V gene lost 5 bases and the J gene lost 8 bases, with 27 bases spanning the gap. The CDR3 runs to 17 residues. Germline V gene lookup returns CDR1 LNHDA and CDR2 SQIVND (reference sequence). CDR3 amino acids: CASSDGWGHTTRYGYTF. The CDR3 DNA reads TGTGCCAGTAGTGACGGTTGGGGGCACACGACGAGGTACGGCTACACCTTC.

This clone was seen only a few times. The gene calls are TRBV2 and TRBJ1-1; D uncertain. Germline V gene sequence: CDR1 SNHLY, CDR2 FYNNEI. The CDR3 is 14 residues long. The V end was cut by 2 bases, the J end by 7 bases, with 14 bases between. The CDR3 DNA reads as TGTGCCAGCAGTGAATGGGCGAGGGAGGTTGAAGCTTTCTTT. Protein sequence: CASSEWAREVEAFF.

This clone turned up a few times. The V and J genes are TRBV28 and TRBJ1-1, with TRBD1 matching 8 bases. Germline values: CDR1 MDHEN, CDR2 SYDVKM. Losses at the gene ends were 4 bases for V and 4 bases for J; bases not matched to a gene: 5. The CDR3 has 14 amino acids. CDR3 in DNA: TGTGCCAGCAGTTCAGGGGGCTACGGCACTGAAGCTTTCTTT. Translation: CASSSGGYGTEAFF.

The V and J genes are TRBV5-4 and TRBJ1-6, with D maybe TRBD1 (6 bases). Germline lookup yields CDR1 SGHNT and CDR2 YYREEE (reference sequence). The CDR3 is 14 amino acids. Trimming took 5 bases from V and 7 from J, leaving 13 bases between them. The CDR3 DNA sequence: TGTGCCAGCAGTTCTGGACAGATAAATTCACCCCTCCACTTT. This translates into CASSSGQINSPLHF.

This clone was seen at least ten times. The V gene is TRBV5-1, the J gene TRBJ2-7, with a possible D match to TRBD2 (5 bases). Germline V gene lookup returns CDR1 SGHRS and CDR2 YFSETQ. V lost 1 base, J lost 6 bases, and 14 bases lay in between. The CDR3 spans 14 residues. CDR3 in DNA: TGCGCCAGCAGCTTGAGTCTAGTGGGAGCCGAGCAGTACTTC. As protein: CASSLSLVGAEQYF.

There are a few counts of this clone. The rearrangement joins TRBV2 to TRBJ1-5; D unclear. Deletions cut 7 bases from V and 5 bases from J, with 18 bases between. Germline CDR1 SNHLY, CDR2 FYNNEI. The CDR3 loop spans 15 amino acids. CDR3 loop: CASNLREGVDQPQHF. The CDR3 nucleotides are TGTGCCAGCAACCTTCGGGAGGGCGTCGATCAGCCCCAGCATTTT.